Following are 11 T cell receptor beta chains from one sample sequenced in a study of blood T cell repertoires in COVID-19. The repertoire was sequenced with immunoSEQ multiplex PCR; TCRdb's copy has only in-frame clones and lacks some. The sample contains a few hundred thousand clones, roughly nine tenths of which appear only once. The specimen was PBMCs or T cells enriched from blood (not recorded which). The receptors were gathered from a man aged 18 to 30 who had recovered from COVID-19.

The chain has TRBV19 and TRBJ1-1, with D possibly TRBD1 on 5 matching bases. The CDR3 totals 12 residues. V lost 6 bases, J lost 8 bases, and 13 bases lay in between. Germline V gives CDR1 LNHDA, CDR2 SQIVND (reference sequence). In nucleotides, the CDR3 is TGTGCCAGTAGGTCTGTGGGGCGGGAAGCTTTCTTT. Protein: CASRSVGREAFF.

The chain joins TRBV11-2 to TRBJ2-3; 13 positions match TRBD2. Germline CDR1 SGHAT, CDR2 FQNNGV. The CDR3 loop spans 16 amino acids. V lost 6 bases and J lost 1; bases outside the gene matches: 4. Here the CDR3 reads CASSELAGGGTDTQYF. Here the CDR3 DNA reads TGTGCCAGCAGTGAACTAGCGGGAGGGGGCACAGATACGCAGTATTTT.

The chain is built from TRBV18 and TRBJ2-2, with D possibly TRBD2 on 6 matching bases. Trimming left V 7 bases short and J 2 bases short, with 14 bases between. CDR3 length: 15 amino acids. CDR1 is KGHSH, CDR2 LQKENI, per germline. This CDR3 is CASFTPGLNTGELFF. CDR3 nucleotides: TGTGCCAGCTTTACTCCGGGACTTAACACCGGGGAGCTGTTTTTT.

This rearrangement joins TRBV7-9 to TRBJ1-6, with 7 bases fitting TRBD1. This CDR3 region has 12 residues. Germline CDR1 SEHNR, CDR2 FQNEAQ (reference sequence). The V gene end was trimmed by 8 bases and the J gene end by 14 bases; junction bases not matched to a gene: 9. The CDR3 region is CASGPGGRALHF. DNA for the CDR3: TGTGCCAGCGGCCCAGGGGGAAGAGCCCTCCACTTT.

V gene TRBV10-3 combines with J gene TRBJ1-1, with D possibly matching TRBD1 (5 bases). The ends were cut back, 2 bases at V and 1 base at J, with 11 bases in the middle. Germline V CDR1 and CDR2: ENHRY, SYGVKD. The CDR3 is 15 amino acids. CDR3 residues: CAISEPAGKNTEAFF. The CDR3 DNA sequence: TGTGCCATCAGTGAGCCGGCAGGGAAGAACACTGAAGCTTTCTTT.

The chain uses TRBV19 and TRBJ2-2, with 7 bases aligning to TRBD2. This CDR3 comprises 15 residues. The germline gives CDR1 LNHDA, CDR2 SQIVND (reference sequence). The trim removed 4 bases at V and 4 bases at J, leaving 6 bases unmatched. CDR3 residues: CASSRWRESTGELFF. The CDR3 DNA follows: TGTGCCAGTAGTAGGTGGCGGGAGAGCACCGGGGAGCTGTTTTTT.

This clone occurred a few times. The V call is TRBV21-1, the J call TRBJ1-3; TRBD1 is taken as the D call from the table, unchecked against the DNA. TRBV21-1 is tagged as a pseudogene. There are 12 residues in the CDR3. This CDR3 reads CASSTQRNTIYF. The CDR3 nucleotides are TGTGCCAGCAGCACACAGAGAAACACCATATATTTT.

V usage is TRBV5-4 and J usage is TRBJ1-2, with TRBD1 matching 7 bases. J lost 8 bases, V lost 4 bases, and 8 bases had no gene match. The CDR3 has 13 residues. Germline-derived CDR1 and CDR2 are SGHNT and YYREEE (reference sequence). For the CDR3, the DNA is TGTGCCAGCAGCCTAGACAGGGCAGGAGGCTACACCTTC. This gives the protein CASSLDRAGGYTF. Based on the CDR3 plus reference TRBV5-4 and TRBJ1-2, the full variable domain is ETGVTQSPTHLIKTRGQQVTLRCSSQSGHNTVSWYQQALGQGPQFIFQYYREEENGRGNFPPRFSGLQFPNYSSELNVNALELDDSALYLCASSLDRAGGYTFGSGTRLTVV.

The J gene is TRBJ2-2, the V gene TRBV6-5; 7 nucleotides align to TRBD1. The CDR3 consists of 14 residues. J gave up 4 bases and V 6 bases, and 5 bases lay outside the gene matches. Germline V gives CDR1 MNHEY, CDR2 SVGAGI. CDR3 region: CASSDRAGTGELFF. The CDR3 bases are TGTGCCAGCAGCGACAGGGCGGGCACCGGGGAGCTGTTTTTT.

The rearrangement links TRBV5-1 to TRBJ1-2, with D maybe TRBD1 (6 bases). V gave up 3 bases and J gave up 6 bases, with 12 bases separating them. CDR3 length: 13 amino acids. Germline V gene sequence: CDR1 SGHRS, CDR2 YFSETQ. In DNA form, the CDR3 reads TGCGCCAGCAGCTCAGCACAGGGAGATGGCTACACCTTC. The encoded protein is CASSSAQGDGYTF.

This CDR3 reads CASKPIAGFNQPQHF. The CDR3 DNA reads as TGTGCCAGTAAACCTATTGCGGGATTCAATCAGCCCCAGCATTTT. The chain joins TRBV2 to TRBJ1-5; D gene ambiguous. The CDR3 totals 15 residues. Trimming pared 9 bases from V and 3 bases from J, leaving 18 bases between. Germline assignment: CDR1 SNHLY and CDR2 FYNNEI.